This T cell receptor (beta chain) was sequenced in a study of Ad26.COV2.S vaccination and SARS-CoV-2 variants. About the research overall: By the intramuscular route, Ad26.COV2.S was given once, or twice 56 days apart.

Clones were read by immunoSEQ multiplex PCR, and TCRdb kept only the in-frame ones, dropping some. The table lists about 460,000 clones, 89% of them singletons. The CDR3 runs 14 residues. V gave up 3 bases and J gave up 8 bases, with 16 bases separating them. Germline CDR1 reads MNHEY; CDR2 reads SMNVEV (reference sequence). As for treatment: some 20 received Ad26.COV2.S at low or high dose, single or two shots; several received placebo; per-sample allocation not given. Sampling took place 63 days after the first vaccine or placebo injection. Donation came from an adult in Boston who was aged 18-55 years.

The chain couples TRBV27 to TRBJ1-2; D is perhaps TRBD1 (6 bases). This TCR was recovered from a person aged 18-65 years who received the Ad26.COV2.S COVID-19 vaccine or a placebo. This material consisted of peripheral blood, taken in a trial of Ad26.COV2.S vaccine versus placebo. CDR3 DNA sequence: TGTGCCAGCAGTTTCAGGTACAACAGGGCCGGCTACACCTTC. It translates to CASSFRYNRAGYTF.